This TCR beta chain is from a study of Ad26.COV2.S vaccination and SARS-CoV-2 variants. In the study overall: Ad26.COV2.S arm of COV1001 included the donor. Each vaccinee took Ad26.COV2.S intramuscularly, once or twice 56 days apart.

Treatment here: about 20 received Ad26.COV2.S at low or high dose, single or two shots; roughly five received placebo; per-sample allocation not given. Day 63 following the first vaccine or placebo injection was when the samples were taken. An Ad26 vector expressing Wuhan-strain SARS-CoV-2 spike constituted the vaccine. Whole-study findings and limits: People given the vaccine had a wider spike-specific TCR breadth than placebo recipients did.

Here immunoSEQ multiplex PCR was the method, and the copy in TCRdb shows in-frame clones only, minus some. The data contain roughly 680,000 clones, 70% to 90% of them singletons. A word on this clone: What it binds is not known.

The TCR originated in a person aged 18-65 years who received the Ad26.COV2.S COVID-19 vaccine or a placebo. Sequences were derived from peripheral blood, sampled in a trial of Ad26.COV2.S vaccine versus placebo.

CDR3 sequence (DNA): TGCGCCAGCAGCCAAGAGGAAGGGGGGTGGTACGAGCAGTACTTC. Its translation: CASSQEEGGWYEQYF. This rearrangement joins TRBV4-1 to TRBJ2-7; D could derive from TRBD1 or TRBD2 (6 bases each). The CDR3 runs to 15 residues. In germline, CDR1 is MGHRA, CDR2 YSYEKL. Deletions cut 0 bases from V and 4 bases from J, with 13 bases between.